A selection of T cell receptor beta chains follows, all from one sample in a study of Graves' ophthalmopathy and Graves' hyperthyroidism. MiXCR was run by TCRdb on the multiplex PCR reads, yielding one entry per CDR3 protein. The sample consists of a few hundred thousand distinct CDR3 sequences, under 40% of them appearing once. Source material: peripheral blood or thyroid tissue (not recorded which). The receptors originated from an adult man with Graves' hyperthyroidism. Both conserved end residues are part of each CDR3. The D gene is left open where the match is weak. The size field is filled for only some rows; it gives once, few, many or a size class.

j_gene: TRBJ1-2
v_gene: TRBV12-3/TRBV12-4
abundance: many
d_gene: TRBD1
CDR3aa: CASSPGGDGYTF
CDR3nt: TGTGCCAGCAGTCCAGGGGGCGATGGCTACACCTTC

j_gene: TRBJ2-7
v_gene: TRBV6-5
abundance: -
d_gene: -
CDR3aa: CASSQSNKAEQYF
CDR3nt: TGTGCCAGCTCGCAAAGTAACAAGGCCGAGCAGTACTTC

j_gene: TRBJ1-6
v_gene: TRBV6-6
abundance: many
d_gene: -
CDR3aa: CASSYPRTADTYSPLHF
CDR3nt: TGTGCCAGCAGTTACCCCAGAACGGCAGACACTTATTCACCCCTCCACTTT

j_gene: TRBJ1-2
v_gene: TRBV2
abundance: many
d_gene: TRBD1
CDR3aa: CASSEDRAAYGYTF
CDR3nt: TGTGCCAGCAGTGAGGACAGGGCCGCCTATGGCTACACCTTC

j_gene: TRBJ2-7
v_gene: TRBV30
abundance: -
d_gene: -
CDR3aa: CACNSACEQYF
CDR3nt: TGTGCCTGTAATTCCGCGTGCGAGCAGTACTTC

j_gene: TRBJ2-7
v_gene: TRBV24-1
abundance: few
d_gene: -
CDR3aa: CATSAGNTYEQYF
CDR3nt: TGTGCCACCAGTGCCGGCAACACCTACGAGCAGTACTTC

j_gene: TRBJ1-2
v_gene: TRBV7-9
abundance: -
d_gene: TRBD1
CDR3aa: CASSFRDRARGYTF
CDR3nt: TGTGCCAGCAGCTTCCGGGACAGGGCGAGAGGCTACACCTTC

j_gene: TRBJ1-2
v_gene: TRBV29-1
abundance: -
d_gene: -
CDR3aa: CSVEGYQGYTF
CDR3nt: TGCAGCGTCGAGGGCTACCAGGGCTACACCTTC

j_gene: TRBJ2-7
v_gene: TRBV29-1
abundance: -
d_gene: -
CDR3aa: CSLDWGGEQYF
CDR3nt: TGCAGCCTGGACTGGGGCGGCGAGCAGTACTTC

j_gene: TRBJ1-2
v_gene: TRBV20-1
abundance: -
d_gene: -
CDR3aa: CSARREGQIYGYTF
CDR3nt: TGCAGTGCTAGAAGGGAGGGACAAATCTATGGCTACACCTTC

j_gene: TRBJ1-2
v_gene: TRBV29-1
abundance: -
d_gene: -
CDR3aa: CSVVGQFYGYTF
CDR3nt: TGCAGCGTTGTAGGGCAGTTCTATGGCTACACCTTC

j_gene: TRBJ1-3
v_gene: TRBV5-1
abundance: many
d_gene: -
CDR3aa: CASSLAQGTSGNTIYF
CDR3nt: TGCGCCAGCAGCTTGGCCCAGGGTACCTCTGGAAACACCATATATTTT

j_gene: TRBJ2-5
v_gene: TRBV25-1
abundance: many
d_gene: -
CDR3aa: CASSDPADRERGETQYF
CDR3nt: TGTGCCAGCAGTGATCCTGCTGATCGGGAGAGGGGGGAGACCCAGTACTTC

j_gene: TRBJ2-3
v_gene: TRBV29-1
abundance: -
d_gene: -
CDR3aa: CSVDSGPSTDTQYF
CDR3nt: TGCAGCGTTGATAGCGGCCCTAGCACAGATACGCAGTATTTT

j_gene: TRBJ2-2
v_gene: TRBV7-3
abundance: few
d_gene: -
CDR3aa: CASSQAIGGGGELFF
CDR3nt: TGTGCCAGCAGCCAAGCAATCGGGGGCGGCGGGGAGCTGTTTTTT

j_gene: TRBJ1-2
v_gene: TRBV29-1
abundance: -
d_gene: -
CDR3aa: CSGTMTDLPYGYTF
CDR3nt: TGCAGCGGGACAATGACAGACTTACCTTATGGCTACACCTTC

j_gene: TRBJ2-7
v_gene: TRBV29-1
abundance: -
d_gene: TRBD2
CDR3aa: CSLRRVRTSGSYEQYF
CDR3nt: TGCAGCTTGAGGCGGGTAAGGACTAGCGGGTCCTACGAGCAGTACTTC

j_gene: TRBJ2-3
v_gene: TRBV7-3
abundance: -
d_gene: -
CDR3aa: CASGARRDTQYF
CDR3nt: TGTGCCAGCGGGGCTAGGAGAGATACGCAGTATTTT

j_gene: TRBJ2-6
v_gene: TRBV27
abundance: many
d_gene: -
CDR3aa: CASSVAGVSGANVLTF
CDR3nt: TGTGCCAGCAGTGTGGCGGGTGTCTCTGGGGCCAACGTCCTGACTTTC

j_gene: TRBJ1-2
v_gene: TRBV12-3/TRBV12-4
abundance: -
d_gene: TRBD1
CDR3aa: CASSTSGQGRTLGGYTF
CDR3nt: TGTGCCAGCAGTACCTCGGGACAGGGGCGAACTTTGGGCGGCTACACCTTC

j_gene: TRBJ1-2
v_gene: TRBV30
abundance: many
d_gene: TRBD1
CDR3aa: CAWSSGGVNYGYTF
CDR3nt: TGTGCCTGGAGTTCAGGGGGAGTTAACTATGGCTACACCTTC

j_gene: TRBJ1-1
v_gene: TRBV5-1
abundance: many
d_gene: TRBD1
CDR3aa: CASSLGGQGTMNTEAFF
CDR3nt: TGCGCCAGCAGCTTGGGGGGACAGGGGACAATGAACACTGAAGCTTTCTTT

j_gene: TRBJ2-7
v_gene: TRBV2
abundance: -
d_gene: -
CDR3aa: CASEEGGFNEQYF
CDR3nt: TGTGCCAGTGAAGAGGGGGGGTTCAATGAGCAGTACTTC

j_gene: TRBJ1-2
v_gene: TRBV12-3/TRBV12-4
abundance: many
d_gene: TRBD1
CDR3aa: CASSSRDRAAYGYTF
CDR3nt: TGTGCCAGCAGTTCCCGGGACAGGGCCGCCTATGGCTACACCTTC

j_gene: TRBJ2-1
v_gene: TRBV7-2
abundance: -
d_gene: -
CDR3aa: CASSQSDEQFF
CDR3nt: TGTGCCAGCAGCCAGAGTGATGAGCAGTTCTTC

j_gene: TRBJ1-6
v_gene: TRBV28
abundance: many
d_gene: TRBD1
CDR3aa: CATEEGQGGSPLHF
CDR3nt: TGTGCCACAGAGGAAGGACAGGGAGGTTCACCCCTCCACTTT

j_gene: TRBJ1-6
v_gene: TRBV5-1
abundance: -
d_gene: -
CDR3aa: CASSVTGMTPLHF
CDR3nt: TGCGCCAGCAGCGTCACAGGGATGACACCCCTCCACTTT

j_gene: TRBJ1-4
v_gene: TRBV7-9
abundance: -
d_gene: TRBD1
CDR3aa: CASSSLGGADRELFF
CDR3nt: TGTGCCAGCAGTTCCCTCGGAGGGGCGGACAGGGAACTGTTTTTT

j_gene: TRBJ1-2
v_gene: TRBV9
abundance: many
d_gene: -
CDR3aa: CASGPSGPGYTF
CDR3nt: TGTGCCAGCGGACCCTCAGGGCCTGGCTACACCTTC

j_gene: TRBJ1-4
v_gene: TRBV5-8
abundance: -
d_gene: TRBD1
CDR3aa: CASSSDPGTVATNEKLFF
CDR3nt: TGTGCCAGCAGCTCCGACCCCGGGACAGTCGCAACTAATGAAAAACTGTTTTTT

j_gene: TRBJ2-7
v_gene: TRBV7-2
abundance: many
d_gene: TRBD2
CDR3aa: CASSLAGEGEQYF
CDR3nt: TGTGCCAGCAGCTTAGCGGGGGAGGGCGAGCAGTACTTC

j_gene: TRBJ2-5
v_gene: TRBV15
abundance: once
d_gene: TRBD1
CDR3aa: CATSRGQGQETQYF
CDR3nt: TGTGCCACCAGCAGAGGACAGGGCCAAGAGACCCAGTACTTC

j_gene: TRBJ2-7
v_gene: TRBV11-3
abundance: -
d_gene: TRBD2
CDR3aa: CASSSIGLAGEEQYF
CDR3nt: TGTGCCAGCAGCTCAATCGGATTAGCGGGAGAAGAGCAGTACTTC

j_gene: TRBJ1-1
v_gene: TRBV12-3/TRBV12-4
abundance: many
d_gene: -
CDR3aa: CASRRGSINTEAFF
CDR3nt: TGTGCCAGCAGGAGAGGATCGATTAACACTGAAGCTTTCTTT

j_gene: TRBJ2-6
v_gene: TRBV24-1
abundance: many
d_gene: TRBD1
CDR3aa: CATSEPGTGGSGANVLTF
CDR3nt: TGTGCCACCAGTGAACCTGGGACAGGGGGCTCAGGGGCCAACGTCCTGACTTTC

j_gene: TRBJ1-5
v_gene: TRBV7-2
abundance: -
d_gene: -
CDR3aa: CASSVEPGNQPQHF
CDR3nt: TGTGCCAGCAGCGTAGAGCCGGGAAATCAGCCCCAGCATTTT

j_gene: TRBJ2-3
v_gene: TRBV2
abundance: -
d_gene: TRBD2
CDR3aa: CASRQKLAADTQYF
CDR3nt: TGTGCCAGCAGACAGAAACTAGCGGCAGATACGCAGTATTTT

j_gene: TRBJ2-7
v_gene: TRBV29-1
abundance: -
d_gene: TRBD1
CDR3aa: CSVDKTGGSYEQYF
CDR3nt: TGCAGCGTTGACAAGACAGGGGGGTCCTACGAGCAGTACTTC

j_gene: TRBJ2-3
v_gene: TRBV25-1
abundance: few
d_gene: TRBD1
CDR3aa: CASSERRGRGDTQYF
CDR3nt: TGTGCCAGCAGTGAACGCAGGGGGCGGGGAGATACGCAGTATTTT

j_gene: TRBJ1-5
v_gene: TRBV24-1
abundance: -
d_gene: TRBD1
CDR3aa: CATSDSRQGNQPQHF
CDR3nt: TGTGCCACCAGTGATTCTCGACAGGGTAATCAGCCCCAGCATTTT

j_gene: TRBJ2-5
v_gene: TRBV29-1
abundance: -
d_gene: TRBD2
CDR3aa: CSVTLAGGQETQYF
CDR3nt: TGCAGCGTCACCCTAGCGGGGGGCCAAGAGACCCAGTACTTC

j_gene: TRBJ2-3
v_gene: TRBV5-1
abundance: -
d_gene: -
CDR3aa: CASGGQASTDTQYF
CDR3nt: TGTGCCAGCGGGGGACAGGCTAGCACAGATACGCAGTATTTT

j_gene: TRBJ1-5
v_gene: TRBV7-9
abundance: -
d_gene: TRBD1
CDR3aa: CASSPGGVGETQHF
CDR3nt: TGTGCTAGCAGCCCAGGGGGCGTGGGGGAGACCCAGCATTTT

j_gene: TRBJ2-7
v_gene: TRBV7-9
abundance: many
d_gene: -
CDR3aa: CASSPDPIYEQYF
CDR3nt: TGTGCCAGCAGTCCCGACCCAATCTACGAGCAGTACTTC

j_gene: TRBJ2-3
v_gene: TRBV29-1
abundance: many
d_gene: -
CDR3aa: CSVQAGFETDTQYF
CDR3nt: TGCAGCGTCCAGGCAGGGTTCGAGACAGATACGCAGTATTTT

j_gene: TRBJ2-7
v_gene: TRBV28
abundance: -
d_gene: TRBD2
CDR3aa: CASTLSGGTSYEQYF
CDR3nt: TGTGCCAGCACCCTTAGCGGGGGAACAAGCTACGAGCAGTACTTC